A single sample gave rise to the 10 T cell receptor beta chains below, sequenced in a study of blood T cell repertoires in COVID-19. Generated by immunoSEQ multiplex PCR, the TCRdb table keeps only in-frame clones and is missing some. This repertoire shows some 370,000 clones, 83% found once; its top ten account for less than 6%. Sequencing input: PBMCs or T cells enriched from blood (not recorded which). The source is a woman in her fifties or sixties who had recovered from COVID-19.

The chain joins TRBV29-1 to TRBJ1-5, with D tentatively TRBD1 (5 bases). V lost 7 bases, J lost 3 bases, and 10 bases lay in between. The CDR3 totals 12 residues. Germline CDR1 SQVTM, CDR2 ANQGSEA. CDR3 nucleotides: TGCAGCGGGGGGGAGAACAATCAGCCCCAGCATTTT. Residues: CSGGENNQPQHF.

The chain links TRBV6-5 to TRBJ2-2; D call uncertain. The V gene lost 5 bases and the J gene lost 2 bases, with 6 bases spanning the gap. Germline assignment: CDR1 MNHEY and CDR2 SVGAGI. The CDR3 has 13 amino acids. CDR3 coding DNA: TGTGCCAGCAGTAAGCTAAACACCGGGGAGCTGTTTTTT. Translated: CASSKLNTGELFF.

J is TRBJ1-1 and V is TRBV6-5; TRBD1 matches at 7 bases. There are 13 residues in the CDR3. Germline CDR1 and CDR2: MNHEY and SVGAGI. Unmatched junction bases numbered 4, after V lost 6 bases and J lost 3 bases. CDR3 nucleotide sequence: TGTGCCAGCAGCACAGGGGCTCACACTGAAGCTTTCTTT. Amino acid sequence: CASSTGAHTEAFF.

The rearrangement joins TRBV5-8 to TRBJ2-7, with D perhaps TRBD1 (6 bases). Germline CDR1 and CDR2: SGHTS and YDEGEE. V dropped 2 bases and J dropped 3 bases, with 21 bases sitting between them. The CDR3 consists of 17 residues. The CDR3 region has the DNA TGTGCCAGCAGCTTCCTCCAGGGGCCCGCTCTCCACTACGAGCAGTACTTC. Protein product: CASSFLQGPALHYEQYF. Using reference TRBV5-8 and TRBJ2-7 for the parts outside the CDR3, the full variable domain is EAGVTQSPTHLIKTRGQQATLRCSPISGHTSVYWYQQALGLGLQFLLWYDEGEERNRGNFPPRFSGRQFPNYSSELNVNALELEDSALYLCASSFLQGPALHYEQYFGPGTRLTVT.

The chain's CDR3 is CASSPLSRGYTEAFF. CDR3 bases: TGCGCCAGCAGCCCCTTAAGTAGGGGATACACTGAAGCTTTCTTT. The genes are TRBV5-1 and TRBJ1-1; possible D gene TRBD1, 5 bases. With 4 bases removed from V and 3 bases from J, the gap between germline ends came to 16 bases. Germline V lookup: CDR1 SGHRS, CDR2 YFSETQ. This CDR3 is 15 amino acids long.

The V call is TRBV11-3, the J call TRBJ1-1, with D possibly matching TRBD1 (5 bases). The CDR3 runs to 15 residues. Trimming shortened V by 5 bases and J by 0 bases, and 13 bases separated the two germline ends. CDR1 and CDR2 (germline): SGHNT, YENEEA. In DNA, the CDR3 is TGTGCCAGCAGCATGAGACAGTCAATGAACACTGAAGCTTTCTTT. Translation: CASSMRQSMNTEAFF.

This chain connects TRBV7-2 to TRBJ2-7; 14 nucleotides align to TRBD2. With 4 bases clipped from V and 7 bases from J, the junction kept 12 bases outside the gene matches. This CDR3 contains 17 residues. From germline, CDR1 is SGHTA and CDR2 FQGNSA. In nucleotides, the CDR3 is TGTGCCAGCAGCTGGGACCCGGGACTAGCGGGAGCGAGGGAGCAGTACTTC. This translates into CASSWDPGLAGAREQYF.

CDR3: CASSWGYRGKANTGELFF. In nucleotides, the CDR3 is TGTGCCAGCAGTTGGGGGTACAGGGGGAAAGCCAACACCGGGGAGCTGTTTTTT. The chain carries TRBV6-2 or TRBV6-3 and TRBJ2-2; 8 positions match TRBD1. The J segment lost 2 bases and the V segment lost 4 bases, leaving 12 bases of the junction unmatched. In germline, CDR1 is MNHEY, CDR2 SVGEGT. The CDR3 runs to 18 residues.

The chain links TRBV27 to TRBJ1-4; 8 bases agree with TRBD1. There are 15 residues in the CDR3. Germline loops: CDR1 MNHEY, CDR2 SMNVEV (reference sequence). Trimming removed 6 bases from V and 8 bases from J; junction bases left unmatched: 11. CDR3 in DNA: TGTGCCAGCAGCCAGGGACAGGCGGGAGGGGAAAAACTGTTTTTT. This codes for CASSQGQAGGEKLFF.

The CDR3 DNA reads as TGCGCCAGCAGCCAAGTTAACCAGCGGCTCTACAATGAGCAGTTCTTC. Its protein product is CASSQVNQRLYNEQFF. The chain links TRBV4-3 to TRBJ2-1; D possibly corresponds to TRBD2 (5 bases). This CDR3 region has 16 residues. Germline CDR1 LGHNA, CDR2 YSLEER. The germline V and J ends were trimmed by 1 base and 3 bases, with 13 bases remaining between them.